The T cell receptor beta chain under discussion was sequenced for a study of identical twins. After template switching added a universal primer site, the resulting cDNA carried unique molecular identifiers. TCRdb analysed the 5' RACE reads with MiXCR anew, one entry per CDR3 protein. The table has over 250,000 distinct CDR3 sequences, roughly 9% seen once. This clonotype was observed a handful of times. Its antigen remains unidentified. General study findings and limits: Not following the same donors, the study drew its conclusions from cross-sectional statistical analysis. Models predicted too little out-of-frame TCR alpha sharing in monozygotic twins.

Trimming stripped 5 bases from V and 7 bases from J, with 23 bases between. CDR3 length: 16 residues. Germline V gene data show CDR1 as SEHNR and CDR2 as FQNEAQ (reference sequence). These same records also appear under a second study, on yellow fever vaccine responses in identical twins. That paper states: Twins reportedly had a vaccine T cell response that seemed partly convergent, partly personalized.

Sequencing was performed on CD8+ T cells sorted from blood. The rearrangement joins TRBV7-9 to TRBJ1-2; D unresolved. The TCR comes from a woman aged 18-29 years in good health. CDR3 sequence (DNA): TGTGCCAGCAGCCGGCCCGGGGATGTAAAGGCGTTTGGCTACACCTTC. It encodes CASSRPGDVKAFGYTF.